Below, one T cell receptor beta chain is given with its context. This specimen comes from a study of blood T cell repertoires in COVID-19. Study-wide context: T cells, B-cell-depleted T cells, or PBMCs supplied cDNA or gDNA.

The CDR3 covers 15 residues. V lost 2 bases and J lost 3; bases outside the gene matches: 6. Germline-derived CDR1 and CDR2 are LGHDT and YNNKEL (reference sequence). Clones were sequenced by immunoSEQ multiplex PCR, and TCRdb holds only the in-frame ones, with some missing. The sample has roughly 260,000 clones, roughly 82% seen once. The genes are TRBV3-1 (or the pseudogene TRBV3-2) and TRBJ1-2, with 7 nucleotides matching TRBD1. Material for sequencing was peripheral blood. The sequence came from a woman aged 80 or over with active or convalescent COVID-19. The CDR3: CASSQTRQGYYGYTF. The CDR3 bases are TGTGCCAGCAGCCAAACCCGACAGGGATACTATGGCTACACCTTC.